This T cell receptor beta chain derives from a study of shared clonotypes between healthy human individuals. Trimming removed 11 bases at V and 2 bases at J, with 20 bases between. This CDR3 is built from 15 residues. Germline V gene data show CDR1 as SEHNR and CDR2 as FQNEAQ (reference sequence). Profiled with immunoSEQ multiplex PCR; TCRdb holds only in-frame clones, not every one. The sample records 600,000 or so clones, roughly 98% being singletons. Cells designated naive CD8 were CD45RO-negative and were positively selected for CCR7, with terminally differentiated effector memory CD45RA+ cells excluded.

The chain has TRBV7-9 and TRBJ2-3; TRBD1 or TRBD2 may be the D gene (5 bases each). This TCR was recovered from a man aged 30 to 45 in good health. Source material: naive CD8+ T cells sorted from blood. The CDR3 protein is CAGHGERGPTDTQYF. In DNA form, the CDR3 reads TGTGCCGGCCATGGGGAGAGGGGACCCACAGATACGCAGTATTTT.